The subject of this entry is one TCR beta chain. V was trimmed by 2 bases and J by 3 bases, leaving 17 bases between them. CDR3 length: 16 residues. The germline V gene encodes CDR1 LNHDA and CDR2 SQIVND (reference sequence). Profiling relied on immunoSEQ multiplex PCR, and the TCRdb table lists in-frame clones only, not all of them. Found here are about 2.1 million clones, roughly 95% of them singletons; the top ten hold 1.5% to 2%. The data belong to a study of shared clonotypes between healthy human individuals. Naive CD8 populations comprised CD45RO-negative cells positively selected for CCR7, excluding terminally differentiated effector memory CD45RA+ cells. The study drew its donors from healthy HIV-negative adults without recent acute infections or vaccinations.

The clonotype originates from a man aged 18-30 years in good health. Some clones in this sample may be carry-over from other donors' samples. Sequenced material: naive CD8+ T cells from PBMCs. V and J are TRBV19 and TRBJ2-7, with D possibly called TRBD1 or TRBD2 (5 bases each). The CDR3 loop reads CASSIRGPLGVYEQYF. CDR3 DNA: TGTGCCAGTAGTATAAGGGGACCGCTCGGAGTCTACGAGCAGTACTTC.